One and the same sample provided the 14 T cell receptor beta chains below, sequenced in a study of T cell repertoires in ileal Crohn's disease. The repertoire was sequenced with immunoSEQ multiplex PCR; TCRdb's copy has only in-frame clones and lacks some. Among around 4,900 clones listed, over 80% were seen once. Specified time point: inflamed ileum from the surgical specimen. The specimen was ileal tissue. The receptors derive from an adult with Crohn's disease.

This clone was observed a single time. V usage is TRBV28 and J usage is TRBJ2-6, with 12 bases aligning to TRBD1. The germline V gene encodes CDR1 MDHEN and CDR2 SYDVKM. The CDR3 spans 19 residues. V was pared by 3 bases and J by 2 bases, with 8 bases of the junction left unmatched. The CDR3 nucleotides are TGTGCCAGCAGTTTTGAAACCGGGACAGGGGGCCCTGGGGCCAACGTCCTGACTTTC. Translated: CASSFETGTGGPGANVLTF.

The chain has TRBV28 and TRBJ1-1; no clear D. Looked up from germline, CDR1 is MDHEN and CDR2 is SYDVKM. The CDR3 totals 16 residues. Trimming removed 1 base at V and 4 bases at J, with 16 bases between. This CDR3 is CASSLLPGPRCTEAFF. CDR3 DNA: TGTGCCAGCAGTTTATTACCAGGCCCCCGGTGCACTGAAGCTTTCTTT.

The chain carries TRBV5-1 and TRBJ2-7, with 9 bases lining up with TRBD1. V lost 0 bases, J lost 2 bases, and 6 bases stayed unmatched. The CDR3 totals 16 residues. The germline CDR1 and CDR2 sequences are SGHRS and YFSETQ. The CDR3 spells CASSLATGTGTYEQYF. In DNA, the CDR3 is TGCGCCAGCAGCTTGGCCACCGGGACAGGGACCTACGAGCAGTACTTC.

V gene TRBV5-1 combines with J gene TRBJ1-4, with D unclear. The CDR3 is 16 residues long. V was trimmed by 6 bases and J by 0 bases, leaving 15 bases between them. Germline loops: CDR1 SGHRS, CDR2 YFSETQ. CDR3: CASTPDGVATNEKLFF. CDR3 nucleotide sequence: TGCGCCAGCACCCCTGATGGGGTTGCAACTAATGAAAAACTGTTTTTT.

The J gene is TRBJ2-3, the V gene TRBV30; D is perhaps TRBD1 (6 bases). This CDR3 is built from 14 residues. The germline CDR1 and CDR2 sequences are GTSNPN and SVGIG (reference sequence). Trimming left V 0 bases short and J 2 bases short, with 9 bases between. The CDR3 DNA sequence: TGTGCCTGGAGTGTACCAGGGGACACAGATACGCAGTATTTT. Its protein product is CAWSVPGDTDTQYF.

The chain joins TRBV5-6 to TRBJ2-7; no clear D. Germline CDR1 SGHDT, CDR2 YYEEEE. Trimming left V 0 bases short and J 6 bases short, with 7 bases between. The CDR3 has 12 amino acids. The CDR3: CASSLVSTEQYF. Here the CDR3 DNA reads TGTGCCAGCAGCTTGGTCTCGACCGAGCAGTACTTC.

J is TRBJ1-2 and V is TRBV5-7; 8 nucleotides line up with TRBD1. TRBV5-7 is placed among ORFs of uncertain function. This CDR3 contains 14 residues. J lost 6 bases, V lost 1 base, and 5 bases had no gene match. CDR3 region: CASSLTRQGHGYTF. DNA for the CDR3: TGTGCCAGCAGCTTGACGCGACAGGGGCATGGCTACACCTTC.

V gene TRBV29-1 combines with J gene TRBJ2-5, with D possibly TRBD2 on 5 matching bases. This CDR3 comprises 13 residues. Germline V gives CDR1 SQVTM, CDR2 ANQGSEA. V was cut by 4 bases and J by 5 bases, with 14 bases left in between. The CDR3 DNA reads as TGCAGCGTTGTCGGCGGGTATGGGGAGACCCAGTACTTC. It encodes CSVVGGYGETQYF.

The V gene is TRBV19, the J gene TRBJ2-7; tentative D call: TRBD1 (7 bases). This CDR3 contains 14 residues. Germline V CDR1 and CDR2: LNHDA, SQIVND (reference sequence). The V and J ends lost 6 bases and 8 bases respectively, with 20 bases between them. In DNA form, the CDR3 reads TGTGCCAGTAGGGGAGGACAGGAGCTTGGAAAGCAGTACTTC. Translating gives CASRGGQELGKQYF.

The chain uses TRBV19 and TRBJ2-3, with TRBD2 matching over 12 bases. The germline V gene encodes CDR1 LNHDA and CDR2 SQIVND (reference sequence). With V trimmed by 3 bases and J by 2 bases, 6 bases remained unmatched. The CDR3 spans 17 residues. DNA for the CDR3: TGTGCCAGTAGTATGACAGCTAGCGGGGGGGTCACAGATACGCAGTATTTT. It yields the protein CASSMTASGGVTDTQYF. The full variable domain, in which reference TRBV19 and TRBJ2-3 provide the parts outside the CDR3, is DGGITQSPKYLFRKEGQNVTLSCEQNLNHDAMYWYRQDPGQGLRLIYYSQIVNDFQKGDIAEGYSVSREKKESFPLTVTSAQKNPTAFYLCASSMTASGGVTDTQYFGPGTRLTVL.

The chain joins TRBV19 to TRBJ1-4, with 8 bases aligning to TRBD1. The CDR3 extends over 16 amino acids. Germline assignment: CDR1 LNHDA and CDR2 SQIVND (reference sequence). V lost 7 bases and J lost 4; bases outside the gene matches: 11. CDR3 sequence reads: CASTKTRQGINEKLFF. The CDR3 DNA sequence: TGTGCCAGTACCAAAACTCGACAGGGGATTAATGAAAAACTGTTTTTT.

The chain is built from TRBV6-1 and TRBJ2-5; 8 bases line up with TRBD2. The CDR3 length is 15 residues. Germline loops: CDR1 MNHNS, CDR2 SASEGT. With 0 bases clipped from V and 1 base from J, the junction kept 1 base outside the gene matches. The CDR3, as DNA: TGTGCCAGCAGTGAAGCGAGCGGGGGCCAAGAGACCCAGTACTTC. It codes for CASSEASGGQETQYF.

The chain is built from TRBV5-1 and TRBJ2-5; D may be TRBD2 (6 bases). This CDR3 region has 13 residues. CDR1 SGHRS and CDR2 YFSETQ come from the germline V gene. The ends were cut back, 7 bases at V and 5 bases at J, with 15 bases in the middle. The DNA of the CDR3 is TGCGCCAGCCGAGACAGCGGGCCGGAGACCCAGTACTTC. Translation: CASRDSGPETQYF.

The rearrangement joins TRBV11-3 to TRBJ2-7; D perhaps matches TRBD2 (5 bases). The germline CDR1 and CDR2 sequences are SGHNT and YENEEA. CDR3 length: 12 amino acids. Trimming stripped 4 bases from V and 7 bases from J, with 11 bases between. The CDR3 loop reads CASSSGWREQYF. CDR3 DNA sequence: TGTGCCAGCAGCTCTGGTTGGAGGGAGCAGTACTTC.